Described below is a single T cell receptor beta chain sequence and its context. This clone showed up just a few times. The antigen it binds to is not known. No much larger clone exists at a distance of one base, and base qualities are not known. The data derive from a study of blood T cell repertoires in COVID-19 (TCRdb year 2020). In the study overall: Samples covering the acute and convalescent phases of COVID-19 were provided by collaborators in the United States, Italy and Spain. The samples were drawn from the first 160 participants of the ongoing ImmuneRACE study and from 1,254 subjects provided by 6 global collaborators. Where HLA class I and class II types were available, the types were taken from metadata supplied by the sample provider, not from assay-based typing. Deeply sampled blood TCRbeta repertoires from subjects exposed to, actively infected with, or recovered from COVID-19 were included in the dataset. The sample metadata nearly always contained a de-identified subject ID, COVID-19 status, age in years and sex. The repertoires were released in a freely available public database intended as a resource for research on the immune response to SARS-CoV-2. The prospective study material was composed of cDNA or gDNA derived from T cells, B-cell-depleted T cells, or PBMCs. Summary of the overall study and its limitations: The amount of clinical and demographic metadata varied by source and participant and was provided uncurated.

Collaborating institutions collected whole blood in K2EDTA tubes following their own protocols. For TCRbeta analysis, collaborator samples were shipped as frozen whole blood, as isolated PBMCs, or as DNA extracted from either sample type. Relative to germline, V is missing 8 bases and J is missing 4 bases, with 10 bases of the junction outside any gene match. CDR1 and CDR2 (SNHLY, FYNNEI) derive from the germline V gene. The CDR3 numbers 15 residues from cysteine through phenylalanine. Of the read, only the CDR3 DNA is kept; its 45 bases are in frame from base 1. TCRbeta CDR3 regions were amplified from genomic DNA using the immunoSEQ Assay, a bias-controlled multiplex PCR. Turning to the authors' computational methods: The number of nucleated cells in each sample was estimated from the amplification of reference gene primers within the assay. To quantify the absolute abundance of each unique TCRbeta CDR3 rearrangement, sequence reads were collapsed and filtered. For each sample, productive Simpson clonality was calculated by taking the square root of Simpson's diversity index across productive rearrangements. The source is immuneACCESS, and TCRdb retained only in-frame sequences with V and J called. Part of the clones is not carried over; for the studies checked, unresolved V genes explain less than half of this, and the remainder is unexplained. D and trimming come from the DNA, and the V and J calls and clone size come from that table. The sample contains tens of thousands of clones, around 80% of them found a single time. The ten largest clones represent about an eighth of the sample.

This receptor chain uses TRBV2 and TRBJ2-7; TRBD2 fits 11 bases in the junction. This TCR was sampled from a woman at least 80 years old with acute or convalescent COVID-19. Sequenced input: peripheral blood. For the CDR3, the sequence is CASGGTSGRSYEQYF. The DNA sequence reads TGTGCCAGCGGGGGTACTAGCGGGAGAAGTTACGAGCAGTACTTC.